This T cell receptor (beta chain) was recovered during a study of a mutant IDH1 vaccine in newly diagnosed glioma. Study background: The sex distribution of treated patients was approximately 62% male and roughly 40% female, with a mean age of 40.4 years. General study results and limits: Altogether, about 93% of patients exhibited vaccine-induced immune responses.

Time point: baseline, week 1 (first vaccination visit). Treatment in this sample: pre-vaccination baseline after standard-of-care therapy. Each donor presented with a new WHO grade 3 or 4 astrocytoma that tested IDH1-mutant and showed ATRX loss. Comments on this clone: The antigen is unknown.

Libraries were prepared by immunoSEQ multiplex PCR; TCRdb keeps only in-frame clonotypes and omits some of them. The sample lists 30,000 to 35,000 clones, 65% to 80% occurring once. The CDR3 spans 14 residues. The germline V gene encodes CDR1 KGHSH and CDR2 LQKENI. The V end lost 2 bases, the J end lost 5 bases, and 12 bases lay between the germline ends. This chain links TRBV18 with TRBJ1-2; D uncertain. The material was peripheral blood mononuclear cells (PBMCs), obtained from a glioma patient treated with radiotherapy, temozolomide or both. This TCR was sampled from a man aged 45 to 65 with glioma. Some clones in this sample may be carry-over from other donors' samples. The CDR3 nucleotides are TGTGCCAGCTCACCAGGGCAGGAGGAATATGGCTACACCTTC. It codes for CASSPGQEEYGYTF.